This T cell receptor beta chain derives from a study of human T cells and chemical hapten exposure. Study-wide context: Upper-back patch tests with 0.01% DPC were read at 6 days. Points from the study as a whole: A positive correlation with patch test score was found for PT1 expanded TCR counts.

A remark on this clonotype: Its antigen is as yet unknown.

Per the original data handling: TCRs per sample had a median of approximately 100,000 and ranged from about 23,224 to 750,000. TCRdb itself ran the RACE reads through MiXCR, one entry per CDR3 protein. The V and J calls come from TCRdb's annotation, not from the publication. This table has 180,000 or so distinct CDR3 sequences, roughly 14% appearing once. Specified time point: patch test 1, 2 weeks after DPC sensitization. Treatment in this sample: therapeutic diphenylcyclopropenone sensitization with weekly scalp DPC. The germline V gene has CDR1 MNHNS and CDR2 SASEGT. The CDR3 contains 15 residues. Unmatched junction bases numbered 11, after V lost 5 bases and J lost 5 bases.

The source material was whole blood, sampled in connection with sensitization to the hapten diphenylcyclopropenone (DPC). This sequence was found in a young woman with alopecia areata. Some clones in this sample may be carry-over from other donors' samples. The chain is built from TRBV6-1 and TRBJ2-7; 8 bases are shared with TRBD1. CDR3: CASSQPGQAADEQYF. In DNA form, the CDR3 reads TGTGCCAGCAGTCAGCCGGGACAGGCCGCGGACGAGCAGTACTTC.